This entry is about one TCR beta chain. These data originate in a study of blood T cell repertoires in COVID-19. Study at large: COVID-19 samples collected from the United States, Italy and Spain covered acute and convalescent phases. PBMCs, B-cell-depleted T cells, or T cells were the source of the cDNA or gDNA that made up the material.

The CDR3 is 15 residues long. Trimming shortened V by 1 base and J by 1 base, and 11 bases separated the two germline ends. In germline, CDR1 is KGHSH, CDR2 LQKENI. The data were produced by immunoSEQ multiplex PCR, yet TCRdb's version contains in-frame clones alone and is incomplete. This table holds fewer than 75,000 clones, around nine tenths found once. Sequenced sample: peripheral blood. The sequence derives from a man between 65 and 85 years old with acute or convalescent COVID-19. The chain links TRBV18 to TRBJ2-7, with D uncertain. The CDR3 region has the DNA TGTGCCAGCTCACCACAGGCAGGAATTTCCTACGAGCAGTACTTC. It specifies CASSPQAGISYEQYF.